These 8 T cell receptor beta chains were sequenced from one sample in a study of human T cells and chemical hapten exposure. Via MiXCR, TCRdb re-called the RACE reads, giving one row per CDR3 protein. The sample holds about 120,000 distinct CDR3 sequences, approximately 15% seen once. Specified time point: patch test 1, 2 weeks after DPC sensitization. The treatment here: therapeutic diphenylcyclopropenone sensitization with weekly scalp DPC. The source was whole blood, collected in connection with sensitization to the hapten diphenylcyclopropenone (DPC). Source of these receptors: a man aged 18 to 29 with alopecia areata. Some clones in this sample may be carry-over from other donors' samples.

The CDR3 coding sequence is TGTGCCAGCAGCCCATTTACAGGGGCTAGAAACATTCAGTACTTC. This gives the protein CASSPFTGARNIQYF. This chain links TRBV7-2 with TRBJ2-4; 7 bases align to TRBD1. Trimming cost V 5 bases and J 6 bases; bases outside gene matches: 10. Germline values: CDR1 SGHTA, CDR2 FQGNSA. The CDR3 spans 15 residues.

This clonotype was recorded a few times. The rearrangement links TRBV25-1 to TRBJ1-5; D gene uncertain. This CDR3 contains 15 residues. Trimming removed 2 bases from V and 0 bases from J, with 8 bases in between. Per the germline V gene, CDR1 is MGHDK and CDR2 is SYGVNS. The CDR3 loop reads CASSEPGSSNQPQHF. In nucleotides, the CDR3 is TGTGCCAGCAGTGAACCCGGCAGTAGCAATCAGCCCCAGCATTTT.

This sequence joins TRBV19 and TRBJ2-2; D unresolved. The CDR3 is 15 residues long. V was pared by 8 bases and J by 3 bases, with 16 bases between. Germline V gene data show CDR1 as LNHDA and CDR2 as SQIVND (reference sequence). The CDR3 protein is CASHLEPRDTGELFF. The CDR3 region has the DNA TGTGCCAGTCACCTTGAGCCAAGGGACACCGGGGAGCTGTTTTTT.

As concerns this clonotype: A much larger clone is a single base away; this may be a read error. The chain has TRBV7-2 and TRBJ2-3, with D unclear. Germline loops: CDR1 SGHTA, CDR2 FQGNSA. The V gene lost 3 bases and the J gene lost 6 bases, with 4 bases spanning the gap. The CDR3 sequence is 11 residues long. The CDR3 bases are TGTGCCAGCAGCTTCGTCGATACGCAGTATTTT. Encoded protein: CASSFVDTQYF.

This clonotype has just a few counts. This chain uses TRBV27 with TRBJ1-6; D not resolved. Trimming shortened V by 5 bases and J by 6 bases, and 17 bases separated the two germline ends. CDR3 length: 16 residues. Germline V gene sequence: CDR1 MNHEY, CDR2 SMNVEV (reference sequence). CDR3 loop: CASSKDTGSGNSPLHF. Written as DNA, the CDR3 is TGTGCCAGCAGTAAGGATACGGGGTCCGGTAATTCACCCCTCCACTTT.

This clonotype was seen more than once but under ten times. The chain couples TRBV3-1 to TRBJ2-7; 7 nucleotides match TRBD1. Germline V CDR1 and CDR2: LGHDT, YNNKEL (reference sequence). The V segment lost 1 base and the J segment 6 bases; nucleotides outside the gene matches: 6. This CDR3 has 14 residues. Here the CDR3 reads CASSQGTGGTEQYV. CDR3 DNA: TGTGCCAGCAGCCAAGGGACAGGAGGTACCGAGCAGTACGTC.

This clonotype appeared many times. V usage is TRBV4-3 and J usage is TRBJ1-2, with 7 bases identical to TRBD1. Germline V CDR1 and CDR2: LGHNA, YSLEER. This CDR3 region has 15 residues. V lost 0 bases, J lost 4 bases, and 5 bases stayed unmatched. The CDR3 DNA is TGCGCCAGCAGCCAAGATCCTGACAGGGCCTATGGCTACACCTTC. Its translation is CASSQDPDRAYGYTF.

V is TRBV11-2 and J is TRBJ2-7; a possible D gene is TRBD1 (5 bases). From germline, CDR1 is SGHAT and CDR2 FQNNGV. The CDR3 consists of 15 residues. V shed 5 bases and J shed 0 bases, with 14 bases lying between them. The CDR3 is CASSRTTVASYEQYV. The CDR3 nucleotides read TGTGCCAGCAGCAGAACGACAGTTGCCTCCTACGAGCAGTACGTC.